The 18 T cell receptor beta chains below were found in one sample sequenced in a study of blood T cell repertoires in COVID-19. Using immunoSEQ multiplex PCR, the repertoire was profiled, and TCRdb retains in-frame clones only, with some absent. The table lists 200,000 to 250,000 clones, more than 70% of them singletons, with approximately 5% in the top ten. The specimen sequenced was peripheral blood. These TCRs come from a woman older than 75 with COVID-19, enrolled during active disease.

This sequence joins TRBV7-3 and TRBJ1-5; D remains unclear. Between the trimmed V and J ends, which lost 11 bases and 0 bases, there was a span of 14 bases. CDR1 is SGHTA and CDR2 is FQGTGA in the germline V gene. The CDR3 covers 14 residues. CDR3 DNA sequence: TGTGCCCCCCCGTGGTCGGGTAGCAATCAGCCCCAGCATTTT. Its translation: CAPPWSGSNQPQHF.

The chain couples TRBV5-6 to TRBJ1-4, with 9 positions matching TRBD1. Germline CDR1 reads SGHDT; CDR2 reads YYEEEE. The CDR3 is 14 residues long. V dropped 4 bases and J dropped 6; count of bases not matched to a gene: 4. CDR3 residues: CASSKTGGDEKLFF. The DNA for the CDR3 is TGTGCCAGCAGCAAGACAGGGGGTGATGAAAAACTGTTTTTT.

This rearrangement joins TRBV25-1 to TRBJ1-1; TRBD1 is a possible D gene (5 bases). The length of the CDR3 is 14 residues. Trimming took off 4 bases at V and 1 base at J, with 10 bases between the two ends. Germline values: CDR1 MGHDK, CDR2 SYGVNS. In DNA form, the CDR3 reads TGTGCCAGCAGTGGAGGTGGACAGAACACTGAAGCTTTCTTT. Protein product: CASSGGGQNTEAFF.

The rearrangement joins TRBV28 to TRBJ1-1; D perhaps matches TRBD1 (6 bases). Germline V gene data show CDR1 as MDHEN and CDR2 as SYDVKM. Trimming shortened V by 9 bases and J by 3 bases, and 14 bases separated the two germline ends. The CDR3 covers 13 residues. DNA for the CDR3: TGTGCCAGTGAAATACAGGGTTACACTGAAGCTTTCTTT. Protein sequence: CASEIQGYTEAFF. The full variable domain, completed using reference TRBV28 and TRBJ1-1, is DVKVTQSSRYLVKRTGEKVFLECVQDMDHENMFWYRQDPGLGLRLIYFSYDVKMKEKGDIPEGYSVSREKKERFSLILESASTNQTSMYLCASEIQGYTEAFFGQGTRLTVV.

The chain recombines TRBV6-5 with TRBJ2-3, with D perhaps matching TRBD2 (6 bases). Germline values: CDR1 MNHEY, CDR2 SVGAGI. The CDR3 extends over 14 amino acids. Trimming shortened V by 7 bases and J by 11 bases, and 22 bases separated the two germline ends. The CDR3 nucleotides are TGTGCCAGCATGCGGGGCAGGCAGGCACCCGGGCAGTATTTT. It encodes CASMRGRQAPGQYF.

The chain recombines TRBV11-3 with TRBJ1-1; possibly TRBD1 for D (6 bases). Germline lookup yields CDR1 SGHNT and CDR2 YENEEA. This CDR3 contains 14 residues. Trimming cost V 3 bases and J 0 bases, with 8 bases left between them. The CDR3 reads CASSLGAVNTEAFF. The CDR3 region has the DNA TGTGCCAGCAGCTTGGGGGCCGTGAACACTGAAGCTTTCTTT.

The chain couples TRBV12-3 or TRBV12-4 to TRBJ1-5; perhaps TRBD1 as D (6 bases). V dropped 0 bases and J dropped 7 bases, with 7 bases sitting between them. The CDR3 is 13 residues long. This CDR3 is CASSLADRQPQHF. In DNA form, the CDR3 reads TGTGCCAGCAGTTTAGCCGACAGGCAGCCCCAGCATTTT.

CDR3 sequence reads: CASSLGTEYGYTF. DNA for the CDR3: TGTGCCAGCAGCTTGGGGACAGAGTATGGCTACACCTTC. V usage is TRBV7-9 and J usage is TRBJ1-2; 7 bases agree with TRBD1. This CDR3 spans 13 amino acids. The germline CDR1 and CDR2 sequences are SEHNR and FQNEAQ (reference sequence). V lost 3 bases, J lost 5 bases, and 3 bases stayed unmatched.

The V call is TRBV28, the J call TRBJ2-7; D is possibly TRBD1 (6 bases). CDR1 is MDHEN, CDR2 SYDVKM, per germline. The V gene lost 8 bases and the J gene lost 0 bases, with 17 bases spanning the gap. The CDR3 runs to 15 residues. The CDR3 DNA reads as TGTGCCAGCGAACGAACCGACAGGAGCTCCTACGAGCAGTACTTC. It yields the protein CASERTDRSSYEQYF. The full variable domain, with the rest looked up from reference TRBV28 and TRBJ2-7, is DVKVTQSSRYLVKRTGEKVFLECVQDMDHENMFWYRQDPGLGLRLIYFSYDVKMKEKGDIPEGYSVSREKKERFSLILESASTNQTSMYLCASERTDRSSYEQYFGPGTRLTVT.

The chain joins TRBV13 to TRBJ2-5; 8 positions match TRBD1. V shed 4 bases and J 5 bases; nucleotides not matched to a gene: 12. This CDR3 region has 16 residues. CDR1 is PRHDT and CDR2 is FYEKMQ in the germline V gene (reference sequence). Written as DNA, the CDR3 is TGTGCCAGCAGCTCATACCTTAACAGGGGGGAGGAGACCCAGTACTTC. Translating it yields CASSSYLNRGEETQYF.

This chain connects TRBV9 to TRBJ1-3, with 11 bases identical to TRBD1. The CDR3 loop spans 16 amino acids. Germline V gene lookup returns CDR1 SGDLS and CDR2 YYNGEE. V shed 1 base and J 3 bases; nucleotides not matched to a gene: 3. The CDR3 DNA follows: TGTGCCAGCAGCGTACTGGACAGGGGGCTTGGAAACACCATATATTTT. Its protein is CASSVLDRGLGNTIYF.

V gene TRBV7-2 combines with J gene TRBJ1-5; the match to TRBD1 covers 7 bases. Germline CDR1 SGHTA, CDR2 FQGNSA. After removal of 5 bases from V and 3 bases from J, the junction contained 7 bases not matched to a gene. CDR3 length: 15 amino acids. DNA of the CDR3: TGTGCCAGCAGCCCTGGGGGACAGAACAATCAGCCCCAGCATTTT. Its protein is CASSPGGQNNQPQHF.

This rearrangement joins TRBV19 to TRBJ2-3; TRBD1 matches 7 bases. This CDR3 is 13 amino acids long. The trim removed 5 bases at V and 5 bases at J, leaving 4 bases unmatched. Germline values: CDR1 LNHDA, CDR2 SQIVND (reference sequence). The CDR3 nucleotides read TGTGCCAGTAGTGAACAGGGGCAAGATACGCAGTATTTT. It encodes CASSEQGQDTQYF.

The chain is built from TRBV7-2 and TRBJ1-2, with a tentative D call TRBD1 (5 bases). V was pared by 6 bases and J by 4 bases, with 15 bases between. This CDR3 comprises 14 residues. Germline lookup yields CDR1 SGHTA and CDR2 FQGNSA. CDR3 DNA sequence: TGTGCCAGCAGTTCCAGCCCGGGGGGCTATGGCTACACCTTC. Its protein is CASSSSPGGYGYTF.

The J gene is TRBJ1-2, the V gene TRBV3-1 (or the pseudogene TRBV3-2); maybe TRBD1 (6 bases). In germline, CDR1 is LGHDT, CDR2 YNNKEL (reference sequence). Trimming removed 4 bases at V and 4 bases at J, with 13 bases between. There are 14 residues in the CDR3. CDR3 DNA sequence: TGTGCCAGCAGCCCCAAACAGGGTAGCTATGGCTACACCTTC. Translating it yields CASSPKQGSYGYTF.

This clone was seen once. V gene TRBV19 combines with J gene TRBJ1-4; D not resolved. Germline V gives CDR1 LNHDA, CDR2 SQIVND (reference sequence). The CDR3 contains 14 residues. V was shortened by 5 bases and J by 8 bases, with 15 bases between the two germline ends. The CDR3 region is CASSLREFQEKLFF. The CDR3 DNA sequence: TGTGCCAGTAGTCTCCGGGAGTTTCAAGAAAAACTGTTTTTT.

The V gene is TRBV6-5, the J gene TRBJ2-5; TRBD1 aligns across 7 bases. CDR1 MNHEY and CDR2 SVGAGI come from the germline V gene. Unmatched junction bases numbered 3, after V lost 6 bases and J lost 5 bases. The CDR3 is made up of 12 amino acids. The CDR3 DNA follows: TGTGCCAGCAGGACAGGGTCGGAGACCCAGTACTTC. Translation: CASRTGSETQYF.

V is TRBV5-4 and J is TRBJ2-3, with 7 bases matching TRBD2. Germline-derived CDR1 and CDR2 are SGHNT and YYREEE (reference sequence). The CDR3 runs to 15 residues. V lost 2 bases, J lost 2 bases, and 5 bases stayed unmatched. The CDR3 region has the DNA TGTGCCAGCAGCTTCGGCGGGGGATCCACAGATACGCAGTATTTT. Translation gives CASSFGGGSTDTQYF.